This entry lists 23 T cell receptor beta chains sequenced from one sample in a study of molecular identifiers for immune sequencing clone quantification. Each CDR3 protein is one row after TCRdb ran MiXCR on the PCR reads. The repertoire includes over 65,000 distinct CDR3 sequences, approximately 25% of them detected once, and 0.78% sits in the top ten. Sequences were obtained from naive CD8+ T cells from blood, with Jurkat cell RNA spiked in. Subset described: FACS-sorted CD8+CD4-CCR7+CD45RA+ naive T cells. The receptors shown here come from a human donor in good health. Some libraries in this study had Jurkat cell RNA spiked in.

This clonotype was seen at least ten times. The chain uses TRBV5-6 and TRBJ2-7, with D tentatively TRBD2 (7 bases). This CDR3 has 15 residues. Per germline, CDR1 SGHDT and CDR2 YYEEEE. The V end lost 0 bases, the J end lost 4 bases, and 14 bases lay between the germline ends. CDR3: CASSLDGGLMYEQYF. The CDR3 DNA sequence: TGTGCCAGCAGCTTGGACGGGGGGCTGATGTACGAGCAGTACTTC.

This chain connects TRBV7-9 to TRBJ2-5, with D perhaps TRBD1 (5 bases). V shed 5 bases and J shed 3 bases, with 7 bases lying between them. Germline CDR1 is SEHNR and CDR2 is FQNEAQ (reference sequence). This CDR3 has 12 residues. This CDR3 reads CASSLREETQYF. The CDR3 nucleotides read TGTGCCAGCAGCCTCAGGGAAGAGACCCAGTACTTC.

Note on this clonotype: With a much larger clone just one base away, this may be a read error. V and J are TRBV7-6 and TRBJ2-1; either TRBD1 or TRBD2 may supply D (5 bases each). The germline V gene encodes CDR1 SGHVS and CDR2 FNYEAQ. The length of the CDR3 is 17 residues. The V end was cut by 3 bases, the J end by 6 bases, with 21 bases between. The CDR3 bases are TGTGCCAGCAGCTTCACGTATAGCAGGAGTGGGGGCAATGAGCAGTTCTTC. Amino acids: CASSFTYSRSGGNEQFF.

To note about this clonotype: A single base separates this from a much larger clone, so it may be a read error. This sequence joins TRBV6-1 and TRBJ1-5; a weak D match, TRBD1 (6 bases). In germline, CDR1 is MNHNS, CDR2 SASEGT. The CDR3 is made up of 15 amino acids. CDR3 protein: CASSGRDKSKQPQHF. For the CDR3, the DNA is TGTGCCAGCAGTGGCCGGGACAAAAGCAAACAGCCCCAGCATTTT.

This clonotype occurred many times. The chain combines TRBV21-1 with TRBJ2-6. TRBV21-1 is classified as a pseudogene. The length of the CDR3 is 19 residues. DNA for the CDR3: TGTGCCAGCAGCAAAGATCGAGTCGGCAGGTGCTCTGGGGCCAACGTCCTGACTTTC. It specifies CASSKDRVGRCSGANVLTF.

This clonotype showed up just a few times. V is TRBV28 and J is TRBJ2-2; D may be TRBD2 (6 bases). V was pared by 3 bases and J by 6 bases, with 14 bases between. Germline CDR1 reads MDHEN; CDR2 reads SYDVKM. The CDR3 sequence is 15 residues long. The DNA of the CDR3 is TGTGCCAGCAGTTTTTGGGACTTCTCAGCCGGGGAGCTGTTTTTT. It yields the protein CASSFWDFSAGELFF.

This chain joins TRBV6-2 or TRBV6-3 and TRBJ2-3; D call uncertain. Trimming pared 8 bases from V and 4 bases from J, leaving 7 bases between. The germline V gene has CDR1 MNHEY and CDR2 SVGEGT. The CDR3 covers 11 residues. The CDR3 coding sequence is TGTGCCAGCGGCCGTTCAGATACGCAGTATTTT. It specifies CASGRSDTQYF.

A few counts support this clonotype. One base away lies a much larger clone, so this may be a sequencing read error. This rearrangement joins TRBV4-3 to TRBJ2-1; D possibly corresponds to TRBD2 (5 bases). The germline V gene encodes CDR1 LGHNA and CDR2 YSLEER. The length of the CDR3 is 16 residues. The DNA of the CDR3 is TGCGCCAGCAGCCAAGATCGAGCGGACCCTTACAATGAGCAGATCTTC. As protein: CASSQDRADPYNEQIF.

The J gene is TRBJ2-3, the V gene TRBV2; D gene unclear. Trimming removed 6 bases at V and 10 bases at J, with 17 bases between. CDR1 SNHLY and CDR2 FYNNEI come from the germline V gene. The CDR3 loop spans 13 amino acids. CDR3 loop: CASSEPVTAPQYF. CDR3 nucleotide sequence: TGTGCCAGCAGCGAGCCAGTTACAGCTCCGCAGTATTTT. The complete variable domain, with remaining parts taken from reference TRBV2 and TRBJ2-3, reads EPEVTQTPSHQVTQMGQEVILRCVPISNHLYFYWYRQILGQKVEFLVSFYNNEISEKSEIFDDQFSVERPDGSNFTLKIRSTKLEDSAMYFCASSEPVTAPQYFGPGTRLTVL.

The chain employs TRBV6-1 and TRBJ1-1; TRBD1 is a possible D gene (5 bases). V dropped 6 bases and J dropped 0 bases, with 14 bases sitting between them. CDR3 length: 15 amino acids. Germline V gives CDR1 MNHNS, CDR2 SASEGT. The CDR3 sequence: CASRKKGVMNTEAFF. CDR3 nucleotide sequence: TGTGCCAGCAGAAAAAAAGGGGTTATGAACACTGAAGCTTTCTTT.

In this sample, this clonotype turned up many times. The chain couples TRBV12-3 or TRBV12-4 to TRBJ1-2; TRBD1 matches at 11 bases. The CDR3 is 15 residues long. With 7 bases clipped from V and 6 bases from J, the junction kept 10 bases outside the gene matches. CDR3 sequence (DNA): TGTGCCAGCACAAACCCCGGGACAGGGGGAAATGGCTACACCTTC. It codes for CASTNPGTGGNGYTF.

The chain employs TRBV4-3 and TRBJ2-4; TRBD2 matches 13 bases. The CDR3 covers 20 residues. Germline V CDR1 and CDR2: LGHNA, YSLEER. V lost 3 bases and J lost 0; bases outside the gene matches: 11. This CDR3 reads CASSQISGLAGVGAKNIQYF. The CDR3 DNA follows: TGCGCCAGCAGCCAGATAAGTGGACTAGCGGGAGTTGGAGCCAAAAACATTCAGTACTTC.

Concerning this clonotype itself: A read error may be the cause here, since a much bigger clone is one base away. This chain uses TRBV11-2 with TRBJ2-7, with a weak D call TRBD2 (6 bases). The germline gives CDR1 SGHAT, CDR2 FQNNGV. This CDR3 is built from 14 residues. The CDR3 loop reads CGSSLSPAGYEQYF. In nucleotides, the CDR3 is TGTGGCAGCAGCTTAAGTCCCGCGGGGTACGAGCAGTACTTC.

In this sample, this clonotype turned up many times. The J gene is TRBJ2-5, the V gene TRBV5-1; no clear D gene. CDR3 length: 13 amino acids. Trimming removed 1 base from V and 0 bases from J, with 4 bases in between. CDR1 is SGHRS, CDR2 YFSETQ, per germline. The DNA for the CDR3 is TGCGCCAGCAGCTTGAGGGACCAAGAGACCCAGTACTTC. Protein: CASSLRDQETQYF.

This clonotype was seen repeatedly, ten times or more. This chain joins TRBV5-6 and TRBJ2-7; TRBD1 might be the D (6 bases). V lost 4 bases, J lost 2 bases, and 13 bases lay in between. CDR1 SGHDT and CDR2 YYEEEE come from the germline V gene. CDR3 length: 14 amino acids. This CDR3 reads CASSLRDMPYEQYF. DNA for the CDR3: TGTGCCAGCAGCCTCCGGGACATGCCCTACGAGCAGTACTTC.

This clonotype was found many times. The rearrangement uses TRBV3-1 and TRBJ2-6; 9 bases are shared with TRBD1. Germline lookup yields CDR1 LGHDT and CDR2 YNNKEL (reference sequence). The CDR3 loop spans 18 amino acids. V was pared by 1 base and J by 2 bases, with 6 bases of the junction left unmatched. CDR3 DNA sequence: TGTGCCAGCAGCCAAGGGGTGGACAGGGGAACTGGGGCCAACGTCCTGACTTTC. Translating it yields CASSQGVDRGTGANVLTF.

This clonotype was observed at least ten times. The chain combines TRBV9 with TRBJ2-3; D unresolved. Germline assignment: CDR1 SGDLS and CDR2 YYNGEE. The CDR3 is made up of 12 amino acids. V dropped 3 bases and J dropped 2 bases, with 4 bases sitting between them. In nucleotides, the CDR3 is TGTGCCAGCAGCGACCACACAGATACGCAGTATTTT. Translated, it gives CASSDHTDTQYF. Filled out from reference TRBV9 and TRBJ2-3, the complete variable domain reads DSGVTQTPKHLITATGQRVTLRCSPRSGDLSVYWYQQSLDQGLQFLIQYYNGEERAKGNILERFSAQQFPDLHSELNLSSLELGDSALYFCASSDHTDTQYFGPGTRLTVL.

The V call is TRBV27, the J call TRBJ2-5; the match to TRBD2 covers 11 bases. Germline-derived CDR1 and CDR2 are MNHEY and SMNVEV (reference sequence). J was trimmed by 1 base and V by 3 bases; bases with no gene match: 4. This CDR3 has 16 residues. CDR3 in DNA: TGTGCCAGCAGTTTCGGACTAGCGGGTCTCCAAGAGACCCAGTACTTC. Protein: CASSFGLAGLQETQYF.

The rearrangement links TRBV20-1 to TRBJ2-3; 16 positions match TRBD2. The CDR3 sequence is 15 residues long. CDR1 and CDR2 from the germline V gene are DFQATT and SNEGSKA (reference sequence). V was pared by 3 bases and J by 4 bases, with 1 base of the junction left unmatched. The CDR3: CSASGTSGGADTQYF. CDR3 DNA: TGCAGTGCTAGTGGGACTAGCGGGGGGGCAGATACGCAGTATTTT.

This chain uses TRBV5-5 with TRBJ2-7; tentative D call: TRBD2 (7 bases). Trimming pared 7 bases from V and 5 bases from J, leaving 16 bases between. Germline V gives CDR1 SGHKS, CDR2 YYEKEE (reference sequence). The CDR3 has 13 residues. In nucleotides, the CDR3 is TGTGCCAGCGAAGGGGGGGATCGTGACGAGCAGTACTTC. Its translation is CASEGGDRDEQYF.

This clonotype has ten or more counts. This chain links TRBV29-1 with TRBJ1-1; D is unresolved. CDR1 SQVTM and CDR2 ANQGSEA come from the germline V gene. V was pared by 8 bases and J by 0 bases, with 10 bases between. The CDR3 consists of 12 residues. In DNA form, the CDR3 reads TGCAGCATAAATTCATTGAACACTGAAGCTTTCTTT. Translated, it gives CSINSLNTEAFF.

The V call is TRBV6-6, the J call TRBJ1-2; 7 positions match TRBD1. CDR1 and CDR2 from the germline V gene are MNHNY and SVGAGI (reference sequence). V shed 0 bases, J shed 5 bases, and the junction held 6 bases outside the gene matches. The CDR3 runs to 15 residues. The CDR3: CASSYSAGTDYGYTF. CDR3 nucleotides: TGTGCCAGCAGTTACTCAGCAGGGACAGATTATGGCTACACCTTC.

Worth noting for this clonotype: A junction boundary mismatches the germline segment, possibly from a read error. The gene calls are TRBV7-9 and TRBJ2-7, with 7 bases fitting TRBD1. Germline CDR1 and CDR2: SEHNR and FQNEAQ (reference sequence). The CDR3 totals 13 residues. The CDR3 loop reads CAGSSDRNYEQYF. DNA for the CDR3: TGTGCCGGCAGCTCGGACAGGAACTACGAGCAGTACTTC.